This TCR beta chain stems from a study of blood T cell repertoires in COVID-19. Background on the study: Samples taken during acute and convalescent COVID-19 were collected in the United States, Italy and Spain. T cells, B-cell-depleted T cells, or PBMCs provided the cDNA or gDNA that served as material.

The V and J ends lost 3 bases and 0 bases respectively, with 10 bases between them. The germline V gene has CDR1 MDHEN and CDR2 SYDVKM. This CDR3 is 15 amino acids long. Original processing methods: How many nucleated cells were present was estimated from reference gene primer amplification. Assay used: immunoSEQ multiplex PCR; TCRdb lists only in-frame clones, some missing. V, J and clone size derive from that table, while D and trimming were established from the DNA sequence. The table records approximately 70,000 clones, 88% of them present only once. Sequenced input: peripheral blood. This clonotype was sampled from a woman aged 60 to 75 with acute or convalescent COVID-19. The gene calls are TRBV28 and TRBJ2-3, with D perhaps matching TRBD2 (6 bases). The CDR3 coding sequence is TGTGCCAGCAGTTTGGGGGGTCCGAGCACAGATACGCAGTATTTT. Its protein is CASSLGGPSTDTQYF.